This is a list of T cell receptor beta chains from one sample in a study of T cell repertoires in ileal Crohn's disease. The assay was immunoSEQ multiplex PCR, and TCRdb's table has in-frame clones only and misses some. Of about 4,300 clones listed, approximately 78% were seen once; the top ten hold 9% to 15%. Sequencing was done on a sample of ileal tissue. Receptors originate from an adult with Crohn's disease. The CDR3 runs from the conserved cysteine through the conserved F or W. Fields, in order: V gene, D gene, clone size, J gene, CDR3 DNA, CDR3 protein. The D gene is left open where the match is weak. Not all rows give a size; the values are once, few, many and, for expanded clones, a class.

V: TRBV6-5; D: NA; size: NA; J: TRBJ2-7; DNA: TGTGCCAGCAGCCCATGGGGCAGCGAGTACGAGCAGTACTTC; CDR3: CASSPWGSEYEQYF
V: TRBV7-2; D: TRBD2; size: NA; J: TRBJ2-2; DNA: TGTGCCAGCAGCAAGCGGGGGGGCACCGGGGAGCTGTTTTTT; CDR3: CASSKRGGTGELFF
V: TRBV30; D: TRBD1; size: few; J: TRBJ2-5; DNA: TGTGCCTGGAGCTACCCGGACAGGGGTCTCGGAGAGACCCAGTACTTC; CDR3: CAWSYPDRGLGETQYF
V: TRBV30; D: NA; size: few; J: TRBJ1-5; DNA: TGTGCCTGGAGTGGCACTCTCGTCGATCAGCCCCAGCATTTT; CDR3: CAWSGTLVDQPQHF
V: TRBV6-1; D: NA; size: NA; J: TRBJ1-4; DNA: TGTGCCAGCAGGCTCAGGGCCGGAATTAATGAAAAACTGTTTTTT; CDR3: CASRLRAGINEKLFF
V: TRBV5-4; D: TRBD2; size: NA; J: TRBJ2-3; DNA: TGTGCCAGCAGCCGGGGGGGGGCGCAAAATACGCAGTATTTT; CDR3: CASSRGGAQNTQYF
V: TRBV10-2; D: NA; size: few; J: TRBJ2-1; DNA: TGCGCCAGCAGGGCATTGTCCTACAATGAGCAGTTCTTC; CDR3: CASRALSYNEQFF
V: TRBV5-4; D: NA; size: NA; J: TRBJ2-2; DNA: TGTGCCAGCAGCTTGGGACAAACCGGGGAGCTGTTTTTT; CDR3: CASSLGQTGELFF
V: TRBV7-2; D: NA; size: NA; J: TRBJ1-5; DNA: TGTGCCAGCAGCTACCCGGGACAGCCCCAGCATTTT; CDR3: CASSYPGQPQHF
V: TRBV30; D: TRBD1; size: NA; J: TRBJ1-1; DNA: TGTGCCTGGGAGGGGGCTCCTATCAGAAAAGCTTTCTTT; CDR3: CAWEGAPIRKAFF
V: TRBV18; D: NA; size: few; J: TRBJ1-4; DNA: TGTGCCAGCTCACTACAAGGCACAGCGGTAATTGCAACTAATGAAAAACTGTTTTTT; CDR3: CASSLQGTAVIATNEKLFF
V: TRBV5-5; D: NA; size: NA; J: TRBJ1-1; DNA: TGTGCCAGCAGCTTGAGGGGGGAAGCTTTCTTT; CDR3: CASSLRGEAFF